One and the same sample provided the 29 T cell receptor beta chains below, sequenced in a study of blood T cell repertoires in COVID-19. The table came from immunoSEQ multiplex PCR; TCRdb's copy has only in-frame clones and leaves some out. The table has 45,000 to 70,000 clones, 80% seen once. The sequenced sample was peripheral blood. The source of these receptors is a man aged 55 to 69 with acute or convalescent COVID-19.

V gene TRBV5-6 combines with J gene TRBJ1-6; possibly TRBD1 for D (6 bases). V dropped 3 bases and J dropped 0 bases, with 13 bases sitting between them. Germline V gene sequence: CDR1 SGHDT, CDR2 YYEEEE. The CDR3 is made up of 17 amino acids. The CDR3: CASSSRTESSYNSPLHF. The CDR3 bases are TGTGCCAGCAGCTCCAGGACAGAAAGCTCCTATAATTCACCCCTCCACTTT.

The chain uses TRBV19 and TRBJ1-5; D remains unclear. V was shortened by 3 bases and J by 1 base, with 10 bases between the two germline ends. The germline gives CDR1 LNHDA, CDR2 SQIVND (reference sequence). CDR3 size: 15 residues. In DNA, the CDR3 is TGTGCCAGTAGTATTCCTTCCGGGAGCAATCAGCCCCAGCATTTT. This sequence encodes CASSIPSGSNQPQHF.

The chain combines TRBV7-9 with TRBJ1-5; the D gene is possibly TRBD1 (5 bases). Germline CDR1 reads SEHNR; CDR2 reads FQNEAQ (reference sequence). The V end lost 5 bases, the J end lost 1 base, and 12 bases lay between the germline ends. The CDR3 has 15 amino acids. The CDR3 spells CASSGGMGSNQPQHF. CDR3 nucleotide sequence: TGTGCCAGCAGCGGGGGGATGGGGAGCAATCAGCCCCAGCATTTT.

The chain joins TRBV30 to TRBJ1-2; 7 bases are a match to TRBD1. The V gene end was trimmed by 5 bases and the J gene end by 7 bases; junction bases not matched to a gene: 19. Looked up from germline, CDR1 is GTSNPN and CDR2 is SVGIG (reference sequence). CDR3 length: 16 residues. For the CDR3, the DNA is TGTGCCTGGGGGAGAGACAGGGCAAGAGGGATGAGTGGCTACACCTTC. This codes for CAWGRDRARGMSGYTF.

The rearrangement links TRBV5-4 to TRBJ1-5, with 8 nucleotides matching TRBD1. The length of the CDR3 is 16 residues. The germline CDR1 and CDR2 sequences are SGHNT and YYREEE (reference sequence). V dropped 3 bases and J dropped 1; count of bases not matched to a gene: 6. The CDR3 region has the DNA TGTGCCAGCAGCTCGGCAGGGGGCTTGAGCAATCAGCCCCAGCATTTT. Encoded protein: CASSSAGGLSNQPQHF.

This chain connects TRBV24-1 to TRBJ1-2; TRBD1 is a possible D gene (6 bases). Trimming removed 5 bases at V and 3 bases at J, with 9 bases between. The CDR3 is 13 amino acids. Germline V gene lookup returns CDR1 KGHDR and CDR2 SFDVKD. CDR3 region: CATSAAGDYGYTF. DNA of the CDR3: TGTGCCACCAGTGCGGCAGGGGACTATGGCTACACCTTC.

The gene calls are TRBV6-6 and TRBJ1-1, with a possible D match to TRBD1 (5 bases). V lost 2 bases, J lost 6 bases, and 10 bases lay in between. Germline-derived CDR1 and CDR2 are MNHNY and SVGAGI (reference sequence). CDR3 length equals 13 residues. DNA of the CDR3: TGTGCCAGCAGTTACGGGGCAGGGTCTGAAGCTTTCTTT. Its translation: CASSYGAGSEAFF.

DNA of the CDR3: TGTGCCAGCAGTTGGGACATTGGAAACACCATATATTTT. Protein product: CASSWDIGNTIYF. J is TRBJ1-3 and V is TRBV12-3 or TRBV12-4; a weak D match, TRBD1 (6 bases). The CDR3 contains 13 residues. Trimming cost V 4 bases and J 3 bases, with 7 bases left between them.

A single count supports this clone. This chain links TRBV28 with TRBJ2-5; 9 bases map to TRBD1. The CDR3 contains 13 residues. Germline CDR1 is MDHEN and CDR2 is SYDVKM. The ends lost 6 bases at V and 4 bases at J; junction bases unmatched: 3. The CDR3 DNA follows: TGTGCCAGCAGAGCACAGGGGGCAGAGACCCAGTACTTC. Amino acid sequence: CASRAQGAETQYF. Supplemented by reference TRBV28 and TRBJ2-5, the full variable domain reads DVKVTQSSRYLVKRTGEKVFLECVQDMDHENMFWYRQDPGLGLRLIYFSYDVKMKEKGDIPEGYSVSREKKERFSLILESASTNQTSMYLCASRAQGAETQYFGPGTRLLVL.

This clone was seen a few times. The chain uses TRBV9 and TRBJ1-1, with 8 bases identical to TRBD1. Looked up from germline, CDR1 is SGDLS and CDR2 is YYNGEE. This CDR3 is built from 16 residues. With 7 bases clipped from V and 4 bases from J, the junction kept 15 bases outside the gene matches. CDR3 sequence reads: CASGPHPGRGPTEAFF. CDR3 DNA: TGTGCCAGCGGACCTCACCCGGGCAGGGGGCCCACTGAAGCTTTCTTT.

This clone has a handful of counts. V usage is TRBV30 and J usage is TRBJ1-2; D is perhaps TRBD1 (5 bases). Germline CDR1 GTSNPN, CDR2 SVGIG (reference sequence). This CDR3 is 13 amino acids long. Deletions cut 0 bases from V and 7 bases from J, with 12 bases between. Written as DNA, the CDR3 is TGTGCCTGGAGTGTTTCAGGGTCTGGTGGCTACACCTTC. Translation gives CAWSVSGSGGYTF.

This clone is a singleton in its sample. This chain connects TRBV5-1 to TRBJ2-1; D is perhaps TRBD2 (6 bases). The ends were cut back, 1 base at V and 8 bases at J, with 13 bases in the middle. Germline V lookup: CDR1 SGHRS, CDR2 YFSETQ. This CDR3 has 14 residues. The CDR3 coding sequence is TGCGCCAGCAGCTTGCTGGCGGGGTTGGATGAGCAGTTCTTC. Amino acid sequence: CASSLLAGLDEQFF.

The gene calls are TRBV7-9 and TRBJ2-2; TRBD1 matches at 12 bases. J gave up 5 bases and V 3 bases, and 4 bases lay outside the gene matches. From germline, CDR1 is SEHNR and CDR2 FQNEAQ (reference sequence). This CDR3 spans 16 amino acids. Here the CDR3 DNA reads TGTGCCAGCAGCTTCGGGACAGGGGGCAAAACCGGGGAGCTGTTTTTT. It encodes CASSFGTGGKTGELFF.

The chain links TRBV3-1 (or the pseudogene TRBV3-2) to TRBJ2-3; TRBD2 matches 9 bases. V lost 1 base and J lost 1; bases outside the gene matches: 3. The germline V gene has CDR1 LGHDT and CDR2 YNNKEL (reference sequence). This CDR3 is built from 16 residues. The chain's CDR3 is CASSQVKRGGTDTQYF. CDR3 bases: TGTGCCAGCAGCCAAGTCAAGCGGGGGGGCACAGATACGCAGTATTTT.

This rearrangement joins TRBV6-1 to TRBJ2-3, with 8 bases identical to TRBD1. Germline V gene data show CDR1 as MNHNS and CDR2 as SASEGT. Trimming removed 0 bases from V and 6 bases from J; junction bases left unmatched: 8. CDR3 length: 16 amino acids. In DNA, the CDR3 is TGTGCCAGCAGTGAAGCGGCAGGGGGCGCGAGGGATACGCAGTATTTT. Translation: CASSEAAGGARDTQYF.

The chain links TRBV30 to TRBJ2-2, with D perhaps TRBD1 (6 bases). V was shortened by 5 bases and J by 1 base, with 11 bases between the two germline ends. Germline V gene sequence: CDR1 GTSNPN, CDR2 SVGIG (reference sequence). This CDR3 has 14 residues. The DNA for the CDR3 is TGTGCCTGGGGGAAACAGGGGAACACCGGGGAGCTGTTTTTT. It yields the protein CAWGKQGNTGELFF.

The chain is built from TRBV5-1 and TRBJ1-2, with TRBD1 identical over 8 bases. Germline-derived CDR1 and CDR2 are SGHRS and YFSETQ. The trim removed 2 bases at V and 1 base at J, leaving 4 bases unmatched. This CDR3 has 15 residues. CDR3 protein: CASSLQGGYNYGYTF. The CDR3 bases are TGCGCCAGCAGCTTACAGGGGGGTTATAACTATGGCTACACCTTC.

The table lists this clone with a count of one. The CDR3 sequence: CASAGGRYTEAFF. As DNA, the CDR3 is TGTGCCAGCGCCGGGGGGAGGTACACTGAAGCTTTCTTT. This chain connects TRBV12-3 or TRBV12-4 to TRBJ1-1; weak D call: TRBD1 (5 bases). CDR3 length: 13 residues. Deletions cut 8 bases from V and 3 bases from J, with 13 bases between.

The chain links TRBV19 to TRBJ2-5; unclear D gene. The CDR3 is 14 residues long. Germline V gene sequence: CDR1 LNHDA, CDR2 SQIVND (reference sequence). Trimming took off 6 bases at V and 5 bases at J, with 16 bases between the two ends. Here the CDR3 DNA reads TGTGCCAGTAGGTCCCTAGATATTACCGAGACCCAGTACTTC. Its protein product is CASRSLDITETQYF.

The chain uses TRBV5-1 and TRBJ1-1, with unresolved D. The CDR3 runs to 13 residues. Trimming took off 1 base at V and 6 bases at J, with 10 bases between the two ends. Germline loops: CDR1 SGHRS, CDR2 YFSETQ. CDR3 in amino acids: CASSLRGESEAFF. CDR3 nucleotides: TGCGCCAGCAGCTTGCGGGGAGAGTCTGAAGCTTTCTTT.

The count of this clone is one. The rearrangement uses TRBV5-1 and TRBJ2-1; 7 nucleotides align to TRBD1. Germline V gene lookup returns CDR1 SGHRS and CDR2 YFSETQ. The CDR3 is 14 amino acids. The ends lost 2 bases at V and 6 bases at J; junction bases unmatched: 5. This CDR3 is CASSLGQGVNEQFF. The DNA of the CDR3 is TGCGCCAGCAGCTTAGGGCAGGGGGTCAATGAGCAGTTCTTC. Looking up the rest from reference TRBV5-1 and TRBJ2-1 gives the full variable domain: KAGVTQTPRYLIKTRGQQVTLSCSPISGHRSVSWYQQTPGQGLQFLFEYFSETQRNKGNFPGRFSGRQFSNSRSEMNVSTLELGDSALYLCASSLGQGVNEQFFGPGTRLTVL.

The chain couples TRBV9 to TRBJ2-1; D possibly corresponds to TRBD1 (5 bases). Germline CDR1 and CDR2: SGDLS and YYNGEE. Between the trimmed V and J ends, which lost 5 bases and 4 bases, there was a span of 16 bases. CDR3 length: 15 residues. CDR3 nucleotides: TGTGCCAGCAGTGATACAGGTACCAGTTACAATGAGCAGTTCTTC. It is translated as CASSDTGTSYNEQFF.

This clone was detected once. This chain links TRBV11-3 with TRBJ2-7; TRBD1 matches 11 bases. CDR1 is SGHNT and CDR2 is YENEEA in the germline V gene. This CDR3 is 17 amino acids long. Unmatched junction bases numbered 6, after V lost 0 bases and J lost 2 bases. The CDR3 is CASSLDPGQGGTYEQYF. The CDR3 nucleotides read TGTGCCAGCAGCTTAGACCCGGGACAGGGGGGAACCTACGAGCAGTACTTC.

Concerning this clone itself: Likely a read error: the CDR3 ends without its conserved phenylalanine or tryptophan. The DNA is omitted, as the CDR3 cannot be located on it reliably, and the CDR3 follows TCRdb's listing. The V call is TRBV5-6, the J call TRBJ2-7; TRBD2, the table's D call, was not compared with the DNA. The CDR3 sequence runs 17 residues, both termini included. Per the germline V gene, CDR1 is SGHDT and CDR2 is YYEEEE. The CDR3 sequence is CASSLGLTTTSSTSGLQ.

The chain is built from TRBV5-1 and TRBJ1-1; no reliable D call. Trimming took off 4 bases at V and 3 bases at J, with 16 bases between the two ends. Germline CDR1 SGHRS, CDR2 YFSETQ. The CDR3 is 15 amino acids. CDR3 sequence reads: CASSRRGFGDTEAFF. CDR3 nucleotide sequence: TGCGCCAGCAGCAGACGTGGGTTCGGGGACACTGAAGCTTTCTTT.

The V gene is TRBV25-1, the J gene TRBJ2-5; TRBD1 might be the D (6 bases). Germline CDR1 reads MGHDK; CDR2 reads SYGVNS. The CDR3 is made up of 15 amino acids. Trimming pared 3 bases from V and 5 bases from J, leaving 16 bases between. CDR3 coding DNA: TGTGCCAGCAGTGAGGCCAGGGGAATAAGCGAGACCCAGTACTTC. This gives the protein CASSEARGISETQYF.

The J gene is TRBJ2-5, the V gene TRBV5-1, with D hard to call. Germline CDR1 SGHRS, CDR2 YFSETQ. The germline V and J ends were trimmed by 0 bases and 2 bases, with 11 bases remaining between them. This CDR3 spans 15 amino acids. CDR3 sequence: CASSLVSARQETQYF. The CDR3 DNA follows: TGCGCCAGCAGCTTGGTCTCGGCTAGACAAGAGACCCAGTACTTC.

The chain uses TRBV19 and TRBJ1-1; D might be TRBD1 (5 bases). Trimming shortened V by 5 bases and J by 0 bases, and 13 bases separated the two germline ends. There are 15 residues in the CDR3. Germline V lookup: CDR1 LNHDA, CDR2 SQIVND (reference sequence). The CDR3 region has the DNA TGTGCCAGTAGTCCGCAGCGGGACCTGAACACTGAAGCTTTCTTT. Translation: CASSPQRDLNTEAFF.

In DNA form, the CDR3 reads TGTGCCAGCTCACCCGGGACAGGGAGGGATACGCAGTATTTT. It encodes CASSPGTGRDTQYF. This chain joins TRBV18 and TRBJ2-3, with 9 bases that match TRBD1. The V segment lost 3 bases and the J segment 6 bases; nucleotides outside the gene matches: 4. The CDR3 consists of 14 residues. The germline CDR1 and CDR2 sequences are KGHSH and LQKENI.